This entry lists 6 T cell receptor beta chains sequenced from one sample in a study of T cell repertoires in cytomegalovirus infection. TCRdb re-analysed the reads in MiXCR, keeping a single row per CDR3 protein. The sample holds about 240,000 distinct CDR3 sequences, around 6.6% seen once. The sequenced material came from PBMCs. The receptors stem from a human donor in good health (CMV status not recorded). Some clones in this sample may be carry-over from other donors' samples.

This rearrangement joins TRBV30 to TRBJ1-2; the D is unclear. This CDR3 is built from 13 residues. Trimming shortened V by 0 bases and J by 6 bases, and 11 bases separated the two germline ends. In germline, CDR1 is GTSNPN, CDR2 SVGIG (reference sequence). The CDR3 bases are TGTGCCTGGAGTGTTTCGCGGAAGAATGGCTACACCTTC. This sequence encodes CAWSVSRKNGYTF.

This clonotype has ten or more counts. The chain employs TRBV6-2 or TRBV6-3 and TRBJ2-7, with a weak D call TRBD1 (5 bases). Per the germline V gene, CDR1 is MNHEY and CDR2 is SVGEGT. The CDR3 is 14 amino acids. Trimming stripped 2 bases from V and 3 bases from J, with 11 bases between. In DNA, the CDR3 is TGTGCCAGCAGTTACCGTCGACAGTTCTACGAGCAGTACTTC. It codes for CASSYRRQFYEQYF.

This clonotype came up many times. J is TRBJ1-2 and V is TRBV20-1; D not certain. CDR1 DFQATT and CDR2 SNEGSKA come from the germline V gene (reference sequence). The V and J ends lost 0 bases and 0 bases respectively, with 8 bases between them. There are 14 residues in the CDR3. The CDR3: CSARDRLANYGYTF. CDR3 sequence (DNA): TGCAGTGCTAGAGACAGGCTAGCTAACTATGGCTACACCTTC.

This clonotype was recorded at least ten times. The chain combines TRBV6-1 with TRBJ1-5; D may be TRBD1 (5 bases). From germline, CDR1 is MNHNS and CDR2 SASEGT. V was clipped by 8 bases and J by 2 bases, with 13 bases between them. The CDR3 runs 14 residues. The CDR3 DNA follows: TGTGCCAGCGGCCGGGGGGATGGCAATCAGCCCCAGCATTTT. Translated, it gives CASGRGDGNQPQHF.

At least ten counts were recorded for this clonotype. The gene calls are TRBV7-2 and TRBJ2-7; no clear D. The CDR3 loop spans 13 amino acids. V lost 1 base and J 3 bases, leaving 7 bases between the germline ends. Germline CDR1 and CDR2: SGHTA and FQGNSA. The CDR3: CASSLVLVYEQYF. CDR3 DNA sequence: TGTGCCAGCAGCTTAGTTCTGGTCTACGAGCAGTACTTC.

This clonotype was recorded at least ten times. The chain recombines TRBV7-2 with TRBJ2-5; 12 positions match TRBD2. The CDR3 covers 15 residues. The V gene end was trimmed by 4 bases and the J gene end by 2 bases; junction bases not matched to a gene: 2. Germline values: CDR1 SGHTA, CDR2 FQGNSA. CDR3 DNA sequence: TGTGCCAGCAGCTGGACTAGCGGGACTCAAGAGACCCAGTACTTC. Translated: CASSWTSGTQETQYF.